Each of the 9 T cell receptor beta chains below was sequenced from the same sample in a study of cytomegalovirus exposure and HLA in healthy donors. PCR was performed using 60 Vbeta and 13 Jbeta primers. This table comes from immunoSEQ multiplex PCR, and its TCRdb copy is limited to in-frame clones, with some not included. This repertoire shows about 230,000 clones, 77% found once; its top ten account for around 2.9%. Material: PBMCs. The receptors were gathered from a woman in her sixties or seventies in good health and CMV-seropositive.

The chain has TRBV25-1 and TRBJ1-6; TRBD1 matches at 7 bases. Germline V gives CDR1 MGHDK, CDR2 SYGVNS. The CDR3 runs to 14 residues. The ends lost 7 bases at V and 6 bases at J; junction bases unmatched: 6. The CDR3 loop is CASMEGAFNSPLHF. CDR3 sequence (DNA): TGTGCCAGCATGGAGGGGGCTTTTAATTCACCCCTCCACTTT. Full variable domain (outside the CDR3, taken from reference TRBV25-1 and TRBJ1-6): EADIYQTPRYLVIGTGKKITLECSQTMGHDKMYWYQQDPGMELHLIHYSYGVNSTEKGDLSSESTVSRIRTEHFPLTLESARPSHTSQYLCASMEGAFNSPLHFGNGTRLTVT.

This clone was seen only once. The chain recombines TRBV5-1 with TRBJ1-4; 9 bases line up with TRBD1. CDR1 and CDR2 (germline): SGHRS, YFSETQ. CDR3 length: 16 residues. V was pared by 3 bases and J by 4 bases, with 7 bases of the junction left unmatched. The DNA of the CDR3 is TGCGCCAGCAGCTCATCCGGGACAGGGTATAATGAAAAACTGTTTTTT. The encoded protein is CASSSSGTGYNEKLFF.

This clone was observed a few times. This chain connects TRBV7-9 to TRBJ1-1; TRBD1 matches at 7 bases. CDR1 and CDR2 from the germline V gene are SEHNR and FQNEAQ (reference sequence). This CDR3 is built from 15 residues. V was pared by 5 bases and J by 1 base, with 7 bases of the junction left unmatched. The CDR3 region is CASSPRQGKNTEAFF. Here the CDR3 DNA reads TGTGCCAGCAGCCCCAGACAGGGCAAGAACACTGAAGCTTTCTTT.

The gene calls are TRBV6-6 and TRBJ2-1; no clear D. The V gene lost 5 bases and the J gene lost 6 bases, with 8 bases spanning the gap. From germline, CDR1 is MNHNY and CDR2 SVGAGI (reference sequence). The CDR3 contains 12 residues. The CDR3 reads CASSQRGNEQFF. In DNA, the CDR3 is TGTGCCAGCAGTCAGCGCGGCAATGAGCAGTTCTTC.

The gene calls are TRBV7-2 and TRBJ2-3; a weak D match, TRBD1 (7 bases). Germline V gene sequence: CDR1 SGHTA, CDR2 FQGNSA. V was trimmed by 2 bases and J by 0 bases, leaving 12 bases between them. The CDR3 runs 16 residues. The CDR3 loop is CASSLKEGASTDTQYF. In DNA form, the CDR3 reads TGTGCCAGCAGCTTAAAGGAGGGGGCGAGCACAGATACGCAGTATTTT.

The chain is built from TRBV4-3 and TRBJ2-7; 15 positions agree with TRBD2. V lost 1 base and J lost 6; bases outside the gene matches: 4. This CDR3 is built from 16 residues. Germline V gene sequence: CDR1 LGHNA, CDR2 YSLEER. CDR3 sequence reads: CASSQGTSGGAGEQYF. The CDR3 region has the DNA TGCGCCAGCAGCCAAGGGACTAGCGGGGGGGCGGGCGAGCAGTACTTC.

This chain links TRBV7-2 with TRBJ2-7, with D unclear. V dropped 1 base and J dropped 4 bases, with 17 bases sitting between them. This CDR3 is 16 amino acids long. Germline V gene lookup returns CDR1 SGHTA and CDR2 FQGNSA. DNA for the CDR3: TGTGCCAGCAGCTTAGGAGAGGCCTCCACTGGTTACGAGCAGTACTTC. Amino acid sequence: CASSLGEASTGYEQYF. Using reference TRBV7-2 and TRBJ2-7 for the parts outside the CDR3, the full variable domain is GAGVSQSPSNKVTEKGKDVELRCDPISGHTALYWYRQSLGQGLEFLIYFQGNSAPDKSGLPSDRFSAERTGGSVSTLTIQRTQQEDSAVYLCASSLGEASTGYEQYFGPGTRLTVT.

The chain couples TRBV19 to TRBJ1-5; D ambiguous. The CDR3 spans 15 residues. V lost 5 bases and J lost 3, with 14 bases in between. In germline, CDR1 is LNHDA, CDR2 SQIVND (reference sequence). CDR3 loop: CASSPQRSPNQPQHF. CDR3 nucleotide sequence: TGTGCCAGTAGTCCCCAGCGGAGCCCCAATCAGCCCCAGCATTTT. The complete variable domain, with remaining parts taken from reference TRBV19 and TRBJ1-5, reads DGGITQSPKYLFRKEGQNVTLSCEQNLNHDAMYWYRQDPGQGLRLIYYSQIVNDFQKGDIAEGYSVSREKKESFPLTVTSAQKNPTAFYLCASSPQRSPNQPQHFGDGTRLSIL.

The J gene is TRBJ2-1, the V gene TRBV29-1; tentatively, D is TRBD2 (6 bases). This CDR3 spans 15 amino acids. Germline CDR1 and CDR2: SQVTM and ANQGSEA. Trimming left V 8 bases short and J 0 bases short, with 17 bases between. CDR3 DNA sequence: TGCAGCATGGGGCGGGGTTCGGGCTCCTACAATGAGCAGTTCTTC. Translated: CSMGRGSGSYNEQFF.